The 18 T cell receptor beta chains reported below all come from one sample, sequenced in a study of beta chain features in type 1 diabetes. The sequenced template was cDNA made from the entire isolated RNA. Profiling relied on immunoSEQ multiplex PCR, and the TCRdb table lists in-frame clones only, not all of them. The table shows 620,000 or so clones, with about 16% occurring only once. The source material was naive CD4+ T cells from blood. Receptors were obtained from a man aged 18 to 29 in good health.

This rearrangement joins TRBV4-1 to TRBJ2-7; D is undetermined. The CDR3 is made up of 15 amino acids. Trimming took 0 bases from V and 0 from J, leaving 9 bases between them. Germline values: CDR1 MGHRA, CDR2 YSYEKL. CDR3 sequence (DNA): TGCGCCAGCAGCCAAGATACGTACACCTCCTACGAGCAGTACTTC. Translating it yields CASSQDTYTSYEQYF.

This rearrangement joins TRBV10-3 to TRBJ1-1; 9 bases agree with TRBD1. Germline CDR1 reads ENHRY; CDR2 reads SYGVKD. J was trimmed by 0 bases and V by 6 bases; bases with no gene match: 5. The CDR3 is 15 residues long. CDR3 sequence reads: CAIRGQGELNTEAFF. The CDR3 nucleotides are TGTGCCATCAGGGGACAGGGTGAGTTGAACACTGAAGCTTTCTTT.

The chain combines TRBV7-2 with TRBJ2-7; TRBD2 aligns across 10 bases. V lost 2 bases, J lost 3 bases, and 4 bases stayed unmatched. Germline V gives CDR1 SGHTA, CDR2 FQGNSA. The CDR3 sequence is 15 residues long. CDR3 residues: CASSLLPSGGYEQYF. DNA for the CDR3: TGTGCCAGCAGCTTACTTCCTAGCGGGGGCTACGAGCAGTACTTC.

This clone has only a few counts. The CDR3 DNA is TGTGCCAGCAGCTTAAACAGGGAATATGGCTACACCTTC. It codes for CASSLNREYGYTF. The chain carries TRBV5-4 and TRBJ1-2; D is possibly TRBD1 (6 bases). CDR1 and CDR2 from the germline V gene are SGHNT and YYREEE (reference sequence). The V end lost 2 bases, the J end lost 5 bases, and 10 bases lay between the germline ends. This CDR3 comprises 13 residues.

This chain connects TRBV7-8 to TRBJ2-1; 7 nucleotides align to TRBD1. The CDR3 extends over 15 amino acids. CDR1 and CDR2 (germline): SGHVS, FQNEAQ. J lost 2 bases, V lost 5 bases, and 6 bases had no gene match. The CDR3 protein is CASSARDSTYNEQFF. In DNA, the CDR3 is TGTGCCAGCAGCGCCCGGGACAGCACCTACAATGAGCAGTTCTTC.

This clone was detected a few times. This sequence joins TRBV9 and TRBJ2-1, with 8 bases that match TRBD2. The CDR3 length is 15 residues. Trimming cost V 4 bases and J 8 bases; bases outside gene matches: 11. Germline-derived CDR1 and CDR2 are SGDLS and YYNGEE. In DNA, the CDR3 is TGTGCCAGCAGCCTAAGGGGGACTAGTCCCCATGAGCAGTTCTTC. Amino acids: CASSLRGTSPHEQFF.

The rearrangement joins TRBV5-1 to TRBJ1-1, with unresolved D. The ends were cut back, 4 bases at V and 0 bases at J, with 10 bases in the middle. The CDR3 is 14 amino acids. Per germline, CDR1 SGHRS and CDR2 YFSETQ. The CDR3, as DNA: TGCGCCAGCAGCCATGGGTCCTTGAACACTGAAGCTTTCTTT. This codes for CASSHGSLNTEAFF.

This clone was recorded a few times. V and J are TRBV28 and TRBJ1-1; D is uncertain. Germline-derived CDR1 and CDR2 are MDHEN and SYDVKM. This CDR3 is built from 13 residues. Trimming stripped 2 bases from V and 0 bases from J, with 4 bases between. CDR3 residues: CASSLEMNTEAFF. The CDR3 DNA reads TGTGCCAGCAGTTTAGAGATGAACACTGAAGCTTTCTTT. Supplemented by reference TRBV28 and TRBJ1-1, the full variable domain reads DVKVTQSSRYLVKRTGEKVFLECVQDMDHENMFWYRQDPGLGLRLIYFSYDVKMKEKGDIPEGYSVSREKKERFSLILESASTNQTSMYLCASSLEMNTEAFFGQGTRLTVV.

For the CDR3, the DNA is TGTGCCAGCAGCTTAAATACAGGGGTCTACGAGCAGTACTTC. Its protein product is CASSLNTGVYEQYF. The rearrangement links TRBV7-9 to TRBJ2-7, with TRBD1 identical over 7 bases. This CDR3 spans 14 amino acids. CDR1 is SEHNR and CDR2 is FQNEAQ in the germline V gene (reference sequence). V was clipped by 2 bases and J by 3 bases; unmatched bases: 4. Variable domain in full (rest from reference TRBV7-9 and TRBJ2-7): DTGVSQNPRHKITKRGQNVTFRCDPISEHNRLYWYRQTLGQGPEFLTYFQNEAQLEKSRLLSDRFSAERPKGSFSTLEIQRTEQGDSAMYLCASSLNTGVYEQYFGPGTRLTVT.

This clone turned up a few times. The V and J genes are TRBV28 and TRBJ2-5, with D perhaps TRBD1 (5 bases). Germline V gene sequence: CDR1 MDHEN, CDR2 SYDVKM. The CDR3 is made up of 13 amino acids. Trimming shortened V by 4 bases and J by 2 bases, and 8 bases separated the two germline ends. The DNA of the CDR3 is TGTGCCAGCAGTTCAGGGATTCAAGAGACCCAGTACTTC. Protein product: CASSSGIQETQYF. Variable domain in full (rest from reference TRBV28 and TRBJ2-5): DVKVTQSSRYLVKRTGEKVFLECVQDMDHENMFWYRQDPGLGLRLIYFSYDVKMKEKGDIPEGYSVSREKKERFSLILESASTNQTSMYLCASSSGIQETQYFGPGTRLLVL.

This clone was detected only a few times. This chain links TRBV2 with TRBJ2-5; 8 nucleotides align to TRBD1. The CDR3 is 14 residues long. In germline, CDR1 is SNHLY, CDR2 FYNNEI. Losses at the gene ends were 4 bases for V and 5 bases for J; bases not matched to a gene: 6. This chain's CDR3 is CASSADRAWETQYF. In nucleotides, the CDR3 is TGTGCCAGCAGTGCGGACAGGGCGTGGGAGACCCAGTACTTC.

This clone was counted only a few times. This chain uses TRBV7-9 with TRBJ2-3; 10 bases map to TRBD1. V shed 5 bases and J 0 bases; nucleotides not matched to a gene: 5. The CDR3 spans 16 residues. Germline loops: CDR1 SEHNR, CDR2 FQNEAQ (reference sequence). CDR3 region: CASSAGQGFSTDTQYF. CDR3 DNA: TGTGCCAGCAGCGCGGGACAGGGGTTTAGCACAGATACGCAGTATTTT.

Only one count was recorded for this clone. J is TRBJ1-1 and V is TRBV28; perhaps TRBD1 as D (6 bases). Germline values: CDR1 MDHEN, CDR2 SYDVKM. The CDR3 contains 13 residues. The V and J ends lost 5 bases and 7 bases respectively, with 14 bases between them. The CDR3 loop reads CASSRTAFIEAFF. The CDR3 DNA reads TGTGCCAGCAGTCGGACAGCATTTATTGAAGCTTTCTTT.

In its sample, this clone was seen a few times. The CDR3 nucleotides read TGTGCCAGCAGACAGAAAGGCTACGAGCAGTACTTC. This codes for CASRQKGYEQYF. The chain combines TRBV28 with TRBJ2-7; D ambiguous. The V gene lost 6 bases and the J gene lost 3 bases, with 9 bases spanning the gap. This CDR3 has 12 amino acids. CDR1 is MDHEN, CDR2 SYDVKM, per germline.

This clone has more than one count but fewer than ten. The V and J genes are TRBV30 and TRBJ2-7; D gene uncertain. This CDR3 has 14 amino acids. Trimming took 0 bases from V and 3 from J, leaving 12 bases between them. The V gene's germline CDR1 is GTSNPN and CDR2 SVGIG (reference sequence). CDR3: CAWSVWPAGYEQYF. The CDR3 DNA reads TGTGCCTGGAGTGTTTGGCCCGCCGGCTACGAGCAGTACTTC.

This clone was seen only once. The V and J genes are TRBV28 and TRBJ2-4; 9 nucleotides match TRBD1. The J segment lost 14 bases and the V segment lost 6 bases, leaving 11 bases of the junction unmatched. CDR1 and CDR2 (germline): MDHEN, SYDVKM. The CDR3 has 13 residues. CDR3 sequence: CASRSMGQGVEYF. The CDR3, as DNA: TGTGCCAGCAGGTCAATGGGACAGGGAGTTGAGTACTTC.

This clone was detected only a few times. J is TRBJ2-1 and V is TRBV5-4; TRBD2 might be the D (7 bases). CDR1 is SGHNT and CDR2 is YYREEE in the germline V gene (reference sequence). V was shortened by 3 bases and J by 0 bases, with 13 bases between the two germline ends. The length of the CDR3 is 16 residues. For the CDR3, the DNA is TGTGCCAGCAGCTGGAGGGGGGGAAGCTCCTACAATGAGCAGTTCTTC. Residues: CASSWRGGSSYNEQFF.

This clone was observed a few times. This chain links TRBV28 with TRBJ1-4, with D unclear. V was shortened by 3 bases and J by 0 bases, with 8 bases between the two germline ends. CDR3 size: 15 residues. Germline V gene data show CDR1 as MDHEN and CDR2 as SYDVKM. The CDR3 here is CASSFPTPTNEKLFF. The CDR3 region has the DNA TGTGCCAGCAGTTTCCCCACTCCAACTAATGAAAAACTGTTTTTT.